The next 17 T cell receptor beta chains were all read from a single sample in a study of blood T cell repertoires in COVID-19. The protocol was immunoSEQ multiplex PCR, while the TCRdb copy is restricted to in-frame clones and leaves out a portion. The sample contains more than 70,000 clones, 65% to 90% of which appear only once. Sequenced material: peripheral blood. Source of these receptors: a man aged 55 to 69 with acute or convalescent COVID-19.

V is TRBV12-5 and J is TRBJ2-7; 9 positions match TRBD1. CDR1 and CDR2 (germline): LGHNT, FRNRAP. The CDR3 has 14 residues. V shed 5 bases and J 7 bases; nucleotides not matched to a gene: 9. The CDR3 bases are TGTGCTAGTGGTCCCGGGACAGGGAGTAGGGAGCAGTACTTC. This gives the protein CASGPGTGSREQYF.

The rearrangement uses TRBV6-6 and TRBJ2-6; 7 bases line up with TRBD1. CDR1 and CDR2 from the germline V gene are MNHNY and SVGAGI (reference sequence). V was clipped by 5 bases and J by 0 bases; unmatched bases: 10. The CDR3 runs to 18 residues. Here the CDR3 DNA reads TGTGCCAGCAGTCACAAGGGACAGCAGAGCTCTGGGGCCAACGTCCTGACTTTC. It codes for CASSHKGQQSSGANVLTF.

This chain joins TRBV7-9 and TRBJ1-3, with TRBD1 matching over 8 bases. The CDR3 runs to 16 residues. Germline CDR1 and CDR2: SEHNR and FQNEAQ (reference sequence). V was clipped by 2 bases and J by 2 bases; unmatched bases: 5. CDR3 coding DNA: TGTGCCAGCAGCTTACCCCGGACAGGGCCTGGAAACACCATATATTTT. Its protein is CASSLPRTGPGNTIYF.

This chain joins TRBV6-5 and TRBJ2-1, with TRBD1 matching 8 bases. Losses at the gene ends were 10 bases for V and 3 bases for J; bases not matched to a gene: 8. Germline V gives CDR1 MNHEY, CDR2 SVGAGI. The CDR3 has 14 amino acids. The CDR3 region is CATGQGRNYNEQFF. In nucleotides, the CDR3 is TGTGCCACCGGACAGGGACGTAACTACAATGAGCAGTTCTTC.

This clone was observed a few times. This rearrangement joins TRBV2 to TRBJ2-2, with 11 bases that match TRBD2. This CDR3 comprises 15 residues. With V trimmed by 2 bases and J by 5 bases, 1 base remained unmatched. Germline V gives CDR1 SNHLY, CDR2 FYNNEI. This CDR3 is CASSETSGSTGELFF. CDR3 DNA: TGTGCCAGCAGTGAAACTAGCGGGAGTACCGGGGAGCTGTTTTTT.

The chain couples TRBV5-1 to TRBJ2-7, with 10 bases identical to TRBD2. The V segment lost 1 base and the J segment 1 base; nucleotides outside the gene matches: 2. Germline lookup yields CDR1 SGHRS and CDR2 YFSETQ. The CDR3 consists of 15 residues. The CDR3, as DNA: TGCGCCAGCAGCTTGACGACTAGCGGGTCCTACGAGCAGTACTTC. As protein: CASSLTTSGSYEQYF.

This clone is a singleton in its sample. This sequence joins TRBV7-8 and TRBJ2-1, with TRBD2 matching 9 bases. The CDR3 is 16 residues long. V lost 6 bases and J lost 7; bases outside the gene matches: 13. The germline gives CDR1 SGHVS, CDR2 FQNEAQ. CDR3 sequence: CASSRMTSGGRNEQFF. DNA for the CDR3: TGTGCCAGCAGTCGGATGACTAGCGGAGGGCGGAATGAGCAGTTCTTC.

V gene TRBV4-1 combines with J gene TRBJ2-7; 7 bases map to TRBD2. The CDR3 totals 17 residues. V gave up 2 bases and J gave up 0 bases; unmatched junction bases: 10. The germline gives CDR1 MGHRA, CDR2 YSYEKL. In DNA form, the CDR3 reads TGCGCCAGCAGCCAATCGCTGGGGGGGGTCTTCTCCTACGAGCAGTACTTC. Protein: CASSQSLGGVFSYEQYF.

The gene calls are TRBV6-1 and TRBJ1-2; 10 nucleotides match TRBD1. Trimming removed 2 bases from V and 6 bases from J; junction bases left unmatched: 12. The CDR3 length is 17 residues. Germline V lookup: CDR1 MNHNS, CDR2 SASEGT. CDR3 sequence: CASSERLGQGGKNGYTF. For the CDR3, the DNA is TGTGCCAGCAGTGAAAGGCTAGGACAGGGGGGCAAGAATGGCTACACCTTC.

The rearrangement joins TRBV19 to TRBJ1-1; D possibly corresponds to TRBD1 (6 bases). From germline, CDR1 is LNHDA and CDR2 SQIVND (reference sequence). Between the trimmed V and J ends, which lost 3 bases and 11 bases, there was a span of 13 bases. This CDR3 has 12 amino acids. The CDR3 protein is CASSIEGGRAFF. As DNA, the CDR3 is TGTGCCAGTAGTATCGAAGGGGGTCGGGCTTTCTTT.

V and J are TRBV11-2 and TRBJ2-2; 8 bases are a match to TRBD2. J was trimmed by 6 bases and V by 1 base; bases with no gene match: 4. The CDR3 sequence is 15 residues long. Germline-derived CDR1 and CDR2 are SGHAT and FQNNGV. The CDR3 bases are TGTGCCAGCAGCTTAGTTACTAGCGGAGCCGGGGAGCTGTTTTTT. Amino acids: CASSLVTSGAGELFF. Full variable domain (missing parts from reference TRBV11-2 and TRBJ2-2): EAGVAQSPRYKIIEKRQSVAFWCNPISGHATLYWYQQILGQGPKLLIQFQNNGVVDDSQLPKDRFSAERLKGVDSTLKIQPAKLEDSAVYLCASSLVTSGAGELFFGEGSRLTVL.

This clone has only a few counts. V usage is TRBV10-3 and J usage is TRBJ1-2; maybe TRBD1 (5 bases). The germline gives CDR1 ENHRY, CDR2 SYGVKD. CDR3 length: 11 amino acids. The V end lost 6 bases, the J end lost 8 bases, and 10 bases lay between the germline ends. The CDR3 DNA sequence: TGTGCCATCAGAGTGGGGGGAGGCTACACCTTC. Protein: CAIRVGGGYTF.

The rearrangement links TRBV30 to TRBJ2-7; D unclear. The V gene lost 0 bases and the J gene lost 6 bases, with 18 bases spanning the gap. Germline V gene sequence: CDR1 GTSNPN, CDR2 SVGIG (reference sequence). This CDR3 has 15 amino acids. DNA of the CDR3: TGTGCCTGGAGTGTACACCCCGGGTCTAAGATCGAGCAGTACTTC. Translation: CAWSVHPGSKIEQYF.

The chain links TRBV7-8 to TRBJ2-3; TRBD2 agrees at 7 bases. The CDR3 is 15 amino acids. CDR1 is SGHVS and CDR2 is FQNEAQ in the germline V gene. V lost 3 bases to trimming and J lost 1 base; unmatched junction nucleotides: 4. CDR3 region: CASSFASGGTDTQYF. CDR3 nucleotide sequence: TGTGCCAGCAGCTTTGCCAGCGGGGGCACAGATACGCAGTATTTT.

Written as DNA, the CDR3 is TGTGCCAGCAGCTTGGACAGGGGGCGAGAGACCCAGTACTTC. Protein sequence: CASSLDRGRETQYF. The chain joins TRBV7-7 to TRBJ2-5; 11 nucleotides align to TRBD1. This CDR3 contains 14 residues. Germline CDR1 is SSHAT and CDR2 is FNYEAQ (reference sequence). The V gene end was trimmed by 3 bases and the J gene end by 4 bases; junction bases not matched to a gene: 1.

The rearrangement uses TRBV5-4 and TRBJ2-3; TRBD2 might be the D (5 bases). Between the trimmed V and J ends, which lost 4 bases and 0 bases, there was a span of 12 bases. Germline V gives CDR1 SGHNT, CDR2 YYREEE (reference sequence). This CDR3 comprises 15 residues. The CDR3 reads CASSGRTLSTDTQYF. The CDR3 region has the DNA TGTGCCAGCAGCGGGAGAACTTTAAGCACAGATACGCAGTATTTT.

This chain connects TRBV5-5 to TRBJ1-1; the D is unclear. The germline V gene encodes CDR1 SGHKS and CDR2 YYEKEE (reference sequence). V shed 4 bases and J shed 1 base, with 8 bases lying between them. CDR3 length: 13 residues. As DNA, the CDR3 is TGTGCCAGCAGCCCGACTGAGAACACTGAAGCTTTCTTT. Protein: CASSPTENTEAFF.